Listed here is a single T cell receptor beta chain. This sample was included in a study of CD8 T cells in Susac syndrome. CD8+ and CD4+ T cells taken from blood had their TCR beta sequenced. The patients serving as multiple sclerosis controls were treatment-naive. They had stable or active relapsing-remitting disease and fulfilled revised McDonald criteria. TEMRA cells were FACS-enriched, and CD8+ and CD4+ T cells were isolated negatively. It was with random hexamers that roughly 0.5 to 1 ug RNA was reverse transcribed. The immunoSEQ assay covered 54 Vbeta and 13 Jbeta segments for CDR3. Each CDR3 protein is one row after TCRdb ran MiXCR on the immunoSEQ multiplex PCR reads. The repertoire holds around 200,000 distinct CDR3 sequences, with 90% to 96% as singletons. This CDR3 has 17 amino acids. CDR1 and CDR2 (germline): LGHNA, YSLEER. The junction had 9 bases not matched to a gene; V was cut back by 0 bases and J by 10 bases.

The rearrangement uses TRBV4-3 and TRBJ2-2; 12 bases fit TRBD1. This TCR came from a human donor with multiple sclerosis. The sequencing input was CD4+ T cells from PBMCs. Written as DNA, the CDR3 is TGCGCCAGCAGCCAAGAATCAACCGGGACAGGGGGCTCGGAGCTGTTTTTT. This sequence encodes CASSQESTGTGGSELFF.